This TCR beta chain derives from a study of spatial heterogeneity in lung cancer (dated by TCRdb to 2018 to 2020). Regarding the study in general: Beta-chain transcripts were consistently detected in greater numbers than alpha-chain transcripts, which likely reflects a higher abundance of beta-chain transcripts. The study quantitatively compared TCR alpha and beta repertoires across multiple tumor regions, matched nontumor lung and blood in non-small cell lung cancer. The study linked features of the TCR repertoire to counts of nonsynonymous mutations, which were determined by whole-exome sequencing of tumor tissue. Both alpha and beta chains were TCR-sequenced in a few hundred tumor regions, 64 matched nontumor lung samples and some 56 PBMC samples obtained at surgery. In the raw uncorrected reads, each unique combination of TCR and UMI appeared on average more than ten times. Points the paper makes about the study in general: Ubiquitous expanded tumor TCRs showed up in blood more often at tumor resection than at routine follow-up. Additional single-cell paired TCR alpha and beta sequencing was considered necessary to confirm, at a functional level, the hypothesis that regional TCRs recognize regional mutations.

In this sample, this clonotype turned up many times. Its antigen is unknown. No per-base quality is available; no much larger clone lies one base away. The time point label, as the study defines it: sample taken at primary tumor resection. Without any cell sorting, TCR sequencing was performed on whole RNA extracted either from tumor and nontumor lung tissue or from cryopreserved PBMC samples. Samples were obtained from 72 patients with early-stage, untreated non-small cell lung cancer from the lung TRACERx cohort. Patients were selected for TCR sequencing only if sufficient RNA was available from at least two tumor regions. There are 14 amino acids in the CDR3, from cysteine to phenylalanine inclusive. Only CDR3 DNA remains: 42 bases, in frame from the first base. The germline V gene (reference sequence) sets CDR1 to PRHDT and CDR2 to FYEKMQ. V loses 3 bases, J loses 2 bases, and the germline ends lie 10 bases apart.

Library preparation employed 5' RACE. The sequencer listed for this sample is NextSeq 500. The TCR library protocol attached a unique molecular identifier to each TCR cDNA molecule to allow correction of PCR and sequencing errors. Per the authors' processing: Decombinator tools were used for TCR identification, UMI-based error correction and CDR3 extraction. Expanded TCRs were defined as those above a frequency of 2 per 1,000, corresponding to the top 1% of the tumor frequency distribution. Renyi diversity was computed with the R vegan package after each repertoire had been subsampled 100 times to 5,000 TCRs. CDR3 similarity networks were constructed using string-kernel similarity of amino acid triplets, with links drawn between CDR3s whose pairwise similarity was above 0.82. TCRdb cleaned the public reads at Q25 with fastp, built clones with MiXCR and kept in-frame beta chains. When rows share a CDR3 protein, they turn into one entry using the most common DNA and genes. The V and J calls shown here were made by TCRdb, not taken from the authors' results. Across this sample there are more than 2,500 distinct CDR3 sequences, with about 15% seen only once. Approximately 84% of the sample lies in the top ten.

This clonotype originated in a female donor with early-stage non-small cell lung cancer. The V gene is TRBV13 and the J gene is TRBJ2-5, with TRBD2 as a weak D call on 5 bases. The source was PBMCs, collected at surgery. In nucleotide form, the sequence is TGTGCCAGCAGCTTTCGGGGAGTACAAGAGACCCAGTACTTC. Translated, it reads CASSFRGVQETQYF.